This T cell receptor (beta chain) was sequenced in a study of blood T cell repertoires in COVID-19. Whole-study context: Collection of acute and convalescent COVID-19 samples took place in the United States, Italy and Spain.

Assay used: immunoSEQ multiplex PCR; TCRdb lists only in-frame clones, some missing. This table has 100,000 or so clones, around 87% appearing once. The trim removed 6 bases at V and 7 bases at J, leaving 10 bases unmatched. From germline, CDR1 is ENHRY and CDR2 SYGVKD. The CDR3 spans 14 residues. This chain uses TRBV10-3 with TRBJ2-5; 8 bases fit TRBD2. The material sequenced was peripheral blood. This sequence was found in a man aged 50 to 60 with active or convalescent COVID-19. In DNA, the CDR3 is TGTGCCATCAGCCCTACTAGCGGTGCCCGGACCCAGTACTTC. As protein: CAISPTSGARTQYF.